This entry describes one TCR beta chain. Assay: immunoSEQ multiplex PCR; the TCRdb copy retains only in-frame clones and omits some. The sample yields some 400,000 clones, 90% seen once. This sample stems from a study of blood T cell repertoires in COVID-19. V gave up 2 bases and J gave up 5 bases; unmatched junction bases: 5. Germline CDR1 reads MRHNA; CDR2 reads SNTAGT. The CDR3 covers 14 residues. This TCR was recovered from a young man with active or convalescent COVID-19. The rearrangement links TRBV6-4 to TRBJ1-1; TRBD1 agrees at 7 bases. The sample consisted of peripheral blood. The CDR3 protein is CASSDEGAKTEAFF. Here the CDR3 DNA reads TGTGCCAGCAGTGACGAGGGGGCGAAGACTGAAGCTTTCTTT.